A selection of T cell receptor beta chains follows, all from one sample in a study of blood T cell repertoires in COVID-19. TCRdb keeps only in-frame clones here, not all; method: immunoSEQ multiplex PCR. The sample lists roughly 150,000 clones; around 80% were seen once. Sample: PBMCs or T cells enriched from blood (not recorded which). The source of these receptors is a man between 40 and 49 years old who had recovered from COVID-19. Both conserved end residues are part of each CDR3. A D gene is named only where the DNA matches it firmly. Clone size is stated in some rows and not others, as once, few, many or a class when expanded.

J gene	V gene	D gene	clone size	CDR3 protein	CDR3 DNA
TRBJ1-3	TRBV30	-	-	CAWSVPGLTLSGNTIYF	TGTGCCTGGAGTGTACCCGGATTGACACTCTCTGGAAACACCATATATTTT
TRBJ2-5	TRBV24-1	-	-	CATSGWLFMKPGGIQETQYF	TGTGCCACCAGCGGGTGGCTTTTTATGAAGCCCGGAGGTATTCAAGAGACCCAGTACTTC
TRBJ1-2	TRBV3-1/TRBV3-2	-	-	CASSSIEVDGYTF	TGTGCCAGCAGCTCGATAGAGGTGGATGGCTACACCTTC
TRBJ2-5	TRBV5-1	-	-	CASSLGAGRRETQYF	TGCGCCAGCAGCTTGGGGGCAGGGCGCAGGGAGACCCAGTACTTC
TRBJ1-6	TRBV6-5	TRBD1	-	CASRTGVSPLHF	TGTGCCAGCAGGACAGGGGTGTCACCCCTCCACTTT
TRBJ2-5	TRBV19	TRBD2	-	CASSTGLEETQYF	TGTGCCAGTAGTACGGGACTAGAGGAGACCCAGTACTTC
TRBJ2-1	TRBV7-6	TRBD2	-	CASSLTWSSGSQEQFF	TGTGCCAGCAGCTTAACTTGGTCTAGCGGGAGTCAAGAGCAGTTCTTC
TRBJ1-5	TRBV19	-	-	CASRARGVVSSNQPQHF	TGTGCCAGTAGGGCCAGGGGCGTAGTGAGTAGCAATCAGCCCCAGCATTTT
TRBJ2-2	TRBV5-1	TRBD1	-	CASSSGGLASPGELFF	TGCGCCAGCAGCTCAGGGGGTCTCGCAAGTCCCGGGGAGCTGTTTTTT
TRBJ2-1	TRBV7-9	TRBD2	few	CASSSGLAGGQSSYNEQFF	TGTGCCAGCAGCTCGGGACTAGCGGGGGGCCAGAGCTCCTACAATGAGCAGTTCTTC
TRBJ2-5	TRBV19	TRBD2	-	CASSIVARGAGETQYF	TGTGCCAGTAGTATAGTGGCGCGGGGGGCCGGGGAGACCCAGTACTTC
TRBJ2-3	TRBV10-3	TRBD2	-	CAISESRGGPSDTQYF	TGTGCCATCAGTGAGTCCCGGGGGGGCCCATCAGATACGCAGTATTTT
TRBJ2-5	TRBV5-1	-	-	CASSSTGIRETQYF	TGCGCCAGCAGCTCGACAGGCATCCGAGAGACCCAGTACTTC
TRBJ2-5	TRBV10-3	TRBD2	once	CAIAGTSGGVSPETQYF	TGTGCCATAGCCGGGACTAGCGGGGGGGTGTCGCCAGAGACCCAGTACTTC
TRBJ2-6	TRBV7-3	TRBD2	-	CASSPGGGDMTSGANVLTF	TGTGCCAGCAGCCCCGGGGGAGGGGATATGACCTCTGGGGCCAACGTCCTGACTTTC
TRBJ1-5	TRBV10-3	-	-	CAISPGEQPQHF	TGTGCCATCAGTCCGGGAGAACAGCCCCAGCATTTT
TRBJ1-6	TRBV9	-	-	CASSGVGANNSPLHF	TGTGCCAGCAGCGGCGTTGGGGCAAATAATTCACCCCTCCACTTT
TRBJ2-1	TRBV7-3	-	-	CASSFSQNNEQFF	TGTGCCAGCAGCTTTTCACAAAACAATGAGCAGTTCTTC